These 30 T cell receptor beta chains originate from one sample sequenced in a study of cytomegalovirus exposure and HLA in healthy donors. The PCR was carried out with 60 Vbeta primers and 13 Jbeta primers. Profiled with immunoSEQ multiplex PCR; TCRdb holds only in-frame clones, not every one. The table lists around 130,000 clones, over 65% of them singletons. Sequencing was carried out using PBMCs. The receptor source for this set is a woman in her 40s in good health and CMV-seropositive.

This chain joins TRBV9 and TRBJ2-1, with D unclear. In germline, CDR1 is SGDLS, CDR2 YYNGEE. V was pared by 1 base and J by 0 bases, with 5 bases between. CDR3 length equals 14 residues. CDR3 sequence (DNA): TGTGCCAGCAGCGTATCGAGCTCCTACAATGAGCAGTTCTTC. As protein: CASSVSSSYNEQFF.

J is TRBJ1-5 and V is TRBV7-8; D is perhaps TRBD1 (5 bases). Trimming removed 2 bases at V and 6 bases at J, with 17 bases between. The CDR3 extends over 16 amino acids. From germline, CDR1 is SGHVS and CDR2 FQNEAQ. The CDR3, as DNA: TGTGCCAGCAGCTTAAAATGGGCCACTCAGGGTCAGCCCCAGCATTTT. Its protein is CASSLKWATQGQPQHF. The entire variable domain, with the rest obtained from reference TRBV7-8 and TRBJ1-5, is as follows: GAGVSQSPRYKVAKRGQDVALRCDPISGHVSLFWYQQALGQGPEFLTYFQNEAQLDKSGLPSDRFFAERPEGSVSTLKIQRTQQEDSAVYLCASSLKWATQGQPQHFGDGTRLSIL.

The chain links TRBV28 to TRBJ1-4; 7 positions agree with TRBD1. There are 16 residues in the CDR3. Per germline, CDR1 MDHEN and CDR2 SYDVKM. V was clipped by 2 bases and J by 3 bases; unmatched bases: 6. The DNA of the CDR3 is TGTGCCAGCAGTTTAGGCAGGGGGTGGGCTAATGAAAAACTGTTTTTT. Protein product: CASSLGRGWANEKLFF. The variable domain in full, with the rest retrieved from reference TRBV28 and TRBJ1-4, is DVKVTQSSRYLVKRTGEKVFLECVQDMDHENMFWYRQDPGLGLRLIYFSYDVKMKEKGDIPEGYSVSREKKERFSLILESASTNQTSMYLCASSLGRGWANEKLFFGSGTQLSVL.

The chain links TRBV18 to TRBJ1-2; TRBD1 might be the D (6 bases). Trimming took off 1 base at V and 6 bases at J, with 15 bases between the two ends. The CDR3 has 15 residues. Germline V gives CDR1 KGHSH, CDR2 LQKENI. The CDR3 loop reads CASSPLYSGAHGYTF. CDR3 bases: TGTGCCAGCTCACCACTATATTCAGGGGCTCATGGCTACACCTTC. Complete variable domain (other parts from reference TRBV18 and TRBJ1-2): NAGVMQNPRHLVRRRGQEARLRCSPMKGHSHVYWYRQLPEEGLKFMVYLQKENIIDESGMPKERFSAEFPKEGPSILRIQQVVRGDSAAYFCASSPLYSGAHGYTFGSGTRLTVV.

J is TRBJ1-6 and V is TRBV28; D is ambiguous. This CDR3 contains 15 residues. V shed 4 bases and J shed 0 bases, with 7 bases lying between them. Germline CDR1 reads MDHEN; CDR2 reads SYDVKM. CDR3 protein: CASSWESSYNSPLHF. The CDR3 bases are TGTGCCAGCAGTTGGGAGAGCTCCTATAATTCACCCCTCCACTTT.

The V and J genes are TRBV6-1 and TRBJ1-1; 10 bases fit TRBD1. Germline V gene sequence: CDR1 MNHNS, CDR2 SASEGT. Losses at the gene ends were 8 bases for V and 3 bases for J; bases not matched to a gene: 6. This CDR3 spans 14 amino acids. CDR3 in amino acids: CASGPTGGYTEAFF. CDR3 bases: TGTGCCAGCGGACCGACAGGGGGCTACACTGAAGCTTTCTTT.

In its sample, this clone was seen a few times. The rearrangement uses TRBV19 and TRBJ1-1; D is perhaps TRBD1 (6 bases). The CDR3 is 15 residues long. Germline values: CDR1 LNHDA, CDR2 SQIVND (reference sequence). Deletions cut 5 bases from V and 1 base from J, with 14 bases between. In DNA, the CDR3 is TGTGCCAGTAGTCCAGCAAGACAGGCGAACACTGAAGCTTTCTTT. Translated: CASSPARQANTEAFF.

J is TRBJ1-1 and V is TRBV6-1; 9 bases align to TRBD1. V shed 5 bases, J shed 2 bases, and the junction held 3 bases outside the gene matches. The CDR3 is 14 residues long. From germline, CDR1 is MNHNS and CDR2 SASEGT. The CDR3 DNA follows: TGTGCCAGCAGTCGGGACAGGGTTAACACTGAAGCTTTCTTT. Its translation is CASSRDRVNTEAFF.

The J gene is TRBJ2-1, the V gene TRBV7-2; TRBD2 aligns across 13 bases. In germline, CDR1 is SGHTA, CDR2 FQGNSA. With V trimmed by 0 bases and J by 6 bases, 2 bases remained unmatched. The CDR3 consists of 16 residues. CDR3 protein: CASSLAGTSGVNEQFF. The CDR3 nucleotides read TGTGCCAGCAGCTTAGCCGGGACTAGCGGGGTCAATGAGCAGTTCTTC.

The chain has TRBV6-5 and TRBJ1-2, with 7 bases matching TRBD1. CDR3 length: 14 amino acids. Germline V lookup: CDR1 MNHEY, CDR2 SVGAGI. Trimming at V came to 0 bases and at J to 7 bases, leaving 5 bases not matched to a gene. The CDR3 loop reads CASSYSGGQSGYTF. CDR3 coding DNA: TGTGCCAGCAGTTACTCAGGGGGCCAAAGTGGCTACACCTTC.

This clone was seen just once. J is TRBJ2-2 and V is TRBV6-1; 7 positions agree with TRBD2. CDR1 MNHNS and CDR2 SASEGT come from the germline V gene. J was trimmed by 7 bases and V by 2 bases; bases with no gene match: 4. The CDR3 loop spans 14 amino acids. The CDR3 sequence is CASSERGVSGELFF. CDR3 sequence (DNA): TGTGCCAGCAGTGAACGGGGGGTGAGCGGGGAGCTGTTTTTT.

The chain couples TRBV28 to TRBJ1-4, with a tentative D call TRBD1 (6 bases). The CDR3 sequence is 17 residues long. Germline CDR1 and CDR2: MDHEN and SYDVKM. V lost 3 bases and J lost 8, with 22 bases in between. This chain's CDR3 is CASSFTNSRGRAEKLFF. For the CDR3, the DNA is TGTGCCAGCAGTTTTACAAACTCCAGGGGTAGGGCCGAAAAACTGTTTTTT. Full variable domain (outside the CDR3, taken from reference TRBV28 and TRBJ1-4): DVKVTQSSRYLVKRTGEKVFLECVQDMDHENMFWYRQDPGLGLRLIYFSYDVKMKEKGDIPEGYSVSREKKERFSLILESASTNQTSMYLCASSFTNSRGRAEKLFFGSGTQLSVL.

The chain carries TRBV11-3 and TRBJ2-7; TRBD1 agrees at 9 bases. This CDR3 region has 14 residues. V dropped 1 base and J dropped 6; count of bases not matched to a gene: 4. Per the germline V gene, CDR1 is SGHNT and CDR2 is YENEEA. CDR3 residues: CASSLGTGVSEQYF. Here the CDR3 DNA reads TGTGCCAGCAGCTTAGGGACAGGGGTCTCCGAGCAGTACTTC.

The chain carries TRBV19 and TRBJ1-5; unclear D gene. V was cut by 3 bases and J by 3 bases, with 12 bases left in between. CDR1 is LNHDA, CDR2 SQIVND, per germline (reference sequence). CDR3 length equals 15 residues. The CDR3 spells CASSMGGTYNQPQHF. The CDR3 nucleotides are TGTGCCAGTAGTATGGGAGGAACTTACAATCAGCCCCAGCATTTT.

The rearrangement uses TRBV29-1 and TRBJ1-1, with 7 bases fitting TRBD1. V shed 7 bases and J 2 bases; nucleotides not matched to a gene: 4. This CDR3 comprises 12 residues. The germline V gene encodes CDR1 SQVTM and CDR2 ANQGSEA. The CDR3 DNA follows: TGCAGCGCCGGGACAGATAACACTGAAGCTTTCTTT. Translated: CSAGTDNTEAFF. Together with reference TRBV29-1 and TRBJ1-1, the CDR3 gives the full variable domain: SAVISQKPSRDICQRGTSLTIQCQVDSQVTMMFWYRQQPGQSLTLIATANQGSEATYESGFVIDKFPISRPNLTFSTLTVSNMSPEDSSIYLCSAGTDNTEAFFGQGTRLTVV.

The rearrangement uses TRBV10-1 and TRBJ2-3, with 7 bases matching TRBD2. From germline, CDR1 is WNHNN and CDR2 SYGVQD (reference sequence). V gave up 0 bases and J gave up 1 base; unmatched junction bases: 7. The CDR3 length is 17 residues. CDR3 DNA sequence: TGCGCCAGCAGTGAGTCCCGTTCGGGGGGAGGCACAGATACGCAGTATTTT. Amino acids: CASSESRSGGGTDTQYF.

The chain recombines TRBV6-5 with TRBJ2-5; possibly TRBD1 for D (6 bases). Between the trimmed V and J ends, which lost 2 bases and 5 bases, there was a span of 12 bases. CDR1 and CDR2 from the germline V gene are MNHEY and SVGAGI. This CDR3 is 14 amino acids long. CDR3 sequence (DNA): TGTGCCAGCAGTTACGGGGGCGTGGGGGAGACCCAGTACTTC. This sequence encodes CASSYGGVGETQYF.

This chain links TRBV5-6 with TRBJ2-1; perhaps TRBD2 as D (5 bases). Germline V CDR1 and CDR2: SGHDT, YYEEEE. The CDR3 runs 16 residues. V lost 4 bases to trimming and J lost 3 bases, with 17 bases between them. This CDR3 reads CASSTGTDGVYNEQFF. CDR3 DNA sequence: TGTGCCAGCAGCACGGGAACCGACGGGGTCTACAATGAGCAGTTCTTC.

This clone has just one count. This chain connects TRBV5-1 to TRBJ2-7; a weak D match, TRBD2 (7 bases). The ends were cut back, 4 bases at V and 6 bases at J, with 11 bases in the middle. The CDR3 loop spans 12 amino acids. Per the germline V gene, CDR1 is SGHRS and CDR2 is YFSETQ. CDR3 nucleotides: TGCGCCAGCAGCGGGGAGGGGGGCGAGCAGTACTTC. Translating gives CASSGEGGEQYF.

The chain recombines TRBV7-8 with TRBJ2-3, with D unclear. Trimming left V 5 bases short and J 1 base short, with 13 bases between. Germline V gene sequence: CDR1 SGHVS, CDR2 FQNEAQ. CDR3 length: 15 amino acids. This CDR3 reads CASSLTEFRTDTQYF. In DNA form, the CDR3 reads TGTGCCAGCAGCCTTACAGAGTTCCGCACAGATACGCAGTATTTT.

The chain uses TRBV19 and TRBJ1-2; D remains ambiguous. Germline V gene sequence: CDR1 LNHDA, CDR2 SQIVND (reference sequence). This CDR3 comprises 13 residues. Trimming removed 5 bases from V and 4 bases from J, with 11 bases in between. As DNA, the CDR3 is TGTGCCAGTAGTGTTGACACCCTCTATGGCTACACCTTC. Translating gives CASSVDTLYGYTF.

This chain joins TRBV27 and TRBJ1-2; 8 bases map to TRBD1. The length of the CDR3 is 14 residues. The V segment lost 6 bases and the J segment 2 bases; nucleotides outside the gene matches: 5. Germline CDR1 is MNHEY and CDR2 is SMNVEV (reference sequence). The CDR3 loop reads CASSYGTGNYGYTF. The CDR3 DNA follows: TGTGCCAGCAGCTACGGGACAGGAAACTATGGCTACACCTTC.

This sequence joins TRBV6-6 and TRBJ2-2, with 7 nucleotides matching TRBD2. The CDR3 is 16 residues long. V lost 8 bases to trimming and J lost 4 bases; unmatched junction nucleotides: 13. Germline V gene sequence: CDR1 MNHNY, CDR2 SVGAGI (reference sequence). CDR3 DNA sequence: TGTGCCAGCGTGGTTTATCGGGGAGGGAGCACCGGGGAGCTGTTTTTT. Amino acids: CASVVYRGGSTGELFF.

The V gene is TRBV30, the J gene TRBJ2-7, with 7 bases matching TRBD2. The V and J ends lost 5 bases and 7 bases, in that order; junction bases with no gene match: 14. Per the germline V gene, CDR1 is GTSNPN and CDR2 is SVGIG (reference sequence). The CDR3 covers 14 residues. The CDR3 bases are TGTGCCTGGGGGGGTCCCTTCAGGCGGGGGGAGCAGTACTTC. Translation gives CAWGGPFRRGEQYF. Full variable domain (remainder filled in from reference TRBV30 and TRBJ2-7): SQTIHQWPATLVQPVGSPLSLECTVEGTSNPNLYWYRQAAGRGLQLLFYSVGIGQISSEVPQNLSASRPQDRQFILSSKKLLLSDSGFYLCAWGGPFRRGEQYFGPGTRLTVT.

This clone appeared a single time. CDR3 sequence (DNA): TGTGCCAGCAGTCCGAGACAGCCCGGAACCGGGGAGCTGTTTTTT. Its protein is CASSPRQPGTGELFF. This rearrangement joins TRBV28 to TRBJ2-2, with D possibly TRBD1 on 5 matching bases. CDR3 length: 15 amino acids. The germline V gene has CDR1 MDHEN and CDR2 SYDVKM. Deletions cut 5 bases from V and 5 bases from J, with 15 bases between.

The chain recombines TRBV19 with TRBJ2-7, with 8 bases lining up with TRBD2. The germline V gene has CDR1 LNHDA and CDR2 SQIVND (reference sequence). This CDR3 spans 15 amino acids. Trimming at V came to 6 bases and at J to 3 bases, leaving 10 bases not matched to a gene. The chain's CDR3 is CASRIAAGGNYEQYF. CDR3 bases: TGTGCCAGTAGAATTGCGGCGGGGGGCAACTACGAGCAGTACTTC. Using reference TRBV19 and TRBJ2-7 for the parts outside the CDR3, the full variable domain is DGGITQSPKYLFRKEGQNVTLSCEQNLNHDAMYWYRQDPGQGLRLIYYSQIVNDFQKGDIAEGYSVSREKKESFPLTVTSAQKNPTAFYLCASRIAAGGNYEQYFGPGTRLTVT.

CDR3 protein: CASSRPQGAGSPQHF. Here the CDR3 DNA reads TGTGCCAGCAGTCGCCCCCAGGGGGCTGGTTCGCCCCAGCATTTT. This rearrangement joins TRBV28 to TRBJ1-5; 8 nucleotides align to TRBD1. Germline lookup yields CDR1 MDHEN and CDR2 SYDVKM. There are 15 residues in the CDR3. Unmatched junction bases numbered 12, after V lost 5 bases and J lost 9 bases. Looking up the rest from reference TRBV28 and TRBJ1-5 gives the full variable domain: DVKVTQSSRYLVKRTGEKVFLECVQDMDHENMFWYRQDPGLGLRLIYFSYDVKMKEKGDIPEGYSVSREKKERFSLILESASTNQTSMYLCASSRPQGAGSPQHFGDGTRLSIL.

This chain uses TRBV5-6 with TRBJ1-2, with TRBD1 as a possible D gene (6 bases). The CDR3 length is 11 residues. The ends were cut back, 4 bases at V and 8 bases at J, with 9 bases in the middle. Germline CDR1 is SGHDT and CDR2 is YYEEEE. CDR3 nucleotides: TGTGCCAGCAGCCAGGGGTACGGCTACACCTTC. Its translation: CASSQGYGYTF.

This clone was seen more than once but under ten times. The chain uses TRBV10-1 and TRBJ2-3, with 12 bases that match TRBD2. CDR3 size: 15 residues. Losses at the gene ends were 3 bases for V and 4 bases for J; bases not matched to a gene: 2. Germline loops: CDR1 WNHNN, CDR2 SYGVQD (reference sequence). The CDR3 bases are TGCGCCAGCAGTGACTCTAGCGGGGGGGCAGATACGCAGTATTTT. Translation: CASSDSSGGADTQYF.

This sequence joins TRBV7-9 and TRBJ2-1, with 14 nucleotides matching TRBD2. Germline assignment: CDR1 SEHNR and CDR2 FQNEAQ (reference sequence). V lost 0 bases and J lost 6; bases outside the gene matches: 4. This CDR3 has 17 residues. The CDR3: CASSLAVTSGRANEQFF. For the CDR3, the DNA is TGTGCCAGCAGCTTAGCCGTGACTAGCGGGAGGGCCAATGAGCAGTTCTTC.